This entry lists 21 T cell receptor beta chains sequenced from one sample in a study of T cell responses to AZD1222 COVID-19 vaccine. The method was immunoSEQ multiplex PCR; TCRdb's version includes in-frame clones alone and lacks a portion of them. The top ten hold 5.1% of the sample, which has more than 120,000 clones, about 93% seen once. Sequences were derived from peripheral blood, sampled on day 0 of AZD1222 vaccination. All receptors derive from an adult in good health.

The chain employs TRBV2 and TRBJ2-2, with 11 bases identical to TRBD2. This CDR3 has 16 amino acids. In germline, CDR1 is SNHLY, CDR2 FYNNEI. After removal of 8 bases from V and 4 bases from J, the junction contained 9 bases not matched to a gene. CDR3 sequence: CASRLRLAGFTGELFF. The CDR3 coding sequence is TGTGCCAGCCGCTTAAGACTAGCGGGGTTCACCGGGGAGCTGTTTTTT.

The chain carries TRBV7-2 and TRBJ2-7; 7 positions match TRBD2. Germline V gives CDR1 SGHTA, CDR2 FQGNSA. The V gene end was trimmed by 5 bases and the J gene end by 4 bases; junction bases not matched to a gene: 11. CDR3 length: 15 amino acids. The CDR3 region has the DNA TGTGCCAGCAGCATGGAGGCCGGGAGGAAATACGAGCAGTACTTC. This sequence encodes CASSMEAGRKYEQYF.

The chain carries TRBV29-1 and TRBJ2-2; the D is unclear. Trimming took off 7 bases at V and 3 bases at J, with 9 bases between the two ends. In germline, CDR1 is SQVTM, CDR2 ANQGSEA. This CDR3 region has 12 residues. The CDR3: CSAGRDTGELFF. CDR3 DNA: TGCAGCGCCGGAAGGGACACCGGGGAGCTGTTTTTT.

This clone was counted a single time. The chain recombines TRBV19 with TRBJ1-2, with D possibly TRBD1 on 6 matching bases. Deletions cut 8 bases from V and 6 bases from J, with 22 bases between. The CDR3 is 15 amino acids. CDR1 LNHDA and CDR2 SQIVND come from the germline V gene (reference sequence). The CDR3 sequence is CASLRSSRGRDGYTF. The CDR3 DNA reads TGTGCCAGTTTGAGATCGAGCAGGGGCAGAGATGGCTACACCTTC.

V is TRBV15 and J is TRBJ2-7, with TRBD1 identical over 10 bases. Germline V gene sequence: CDR1 LNHNV, CDR2 YYDKDF (reference sequence). The CDR3 consists of 15 residues. The junction had 9 bases not matched to a gene; V was cut back by 3 bases and J by 7 bases. The chain's CDR3 is CATSSRTGGFREQYF. The CDR3 nucleotides are TGTGCCACCAGCAGCCGGACAGGGGGGTTCAGGGAGCAGTACTTC.

The chain carries TRBV6-1 and TRBJ2-7; 8 bases agree with TRBD1. Germline-derived CDR1 and CDR2 are MNHNS and SASEGT. CDR3 length: 15 residues. J was trimmed by 4 bases and V by 3 bases; bases with no gene match: 8. The CDR3 loop reads CASSDLGQGVYEQYF. Here the CDR3 DNA reads TGTGCCAGCAGTGATCTTGGACAGGGTGTGTACGAGCAGTACTTC.

The rearrangement joins TRBV6-1 to TRBJ2-7; no clear D. V was shortened by 3 bases and J by 3 bases, with 9 bases between the two germline ends. The length of the CDR3 is 13 residues. Germline V gene data show CDR1 as MNHNS and CDR2 as SASEGT. CDR3 sequence (DNA): TGTGCCAGCAGTGAGGCACAGTTCTACGAGCAGTACTTC. Its translation: CASSEAQFYEQYF.

The V and J genes are TRBV30 and TRBJ1-1; D not certain. Germline V CDR1 and CDR2: GTSNPN, SVGIG (reference sequence). This CDR3 contains 14 residues. V lost 4 bases and J 1 base, leaving 13 bases between the germline ends. In nucleotides, the CDR3 is TGTGCCTGGACCGCCGGACTCCAGAACACTGAAGCTTTCTTT. It encodes CAWTAGLQNTEAFF. Using reference TRBV30 and TRBJ1-1 for the parts outside the CDR3, the full variable domain is SQTIHQWPATLVQPVGSPLSLECTVEGTSNPNLYWYRQAAGRGLQLLFYSVGIGQISSEVPQNLSASRPQDRQFILSSKKLLLSDSGFYLCAWTAGLQNTEAFFGQGTRLTVV.

A remark on this clone: Relative to the germline gene, one junction end is altered; a read error may explain this. The chain combines TRBV6-5 with TRBJ1-6, with a weak D call TRBD1 (5 bases). In germline, CDR1 is MNHEY, CDR2 SVGAGI. CDR3 length equals 16 residues. The CDR3: CASGYRSSSYNSPLHF. As DNA, the CDR3 is TGTGCCAGCGGTTACAGGTCTAGCTCCTATAATTCACCCCTCCACTTT.

This sequence joins TRBV5-1 and TRBJ2-7; D might be TRBD1 (6 bases). The germline V gene encodes CDR1 SGHRS and CDR2 YFSETQ. Trimming cost V 4 bases and J 4 bases, with 15 bases left between them. This CDR3 is built from 14 residues. The CDR3 DNA reads as TGCGCCAGCAGCCGAACAGGGAAGAGTTACGAGCAGTACTTC. Its protein is CASSRTGKSYEQYF.

The rearrangement links TRBV5-1 to TRBJ2-5; D gene unclear. The germline V and J ends were trimmed by 0 bases and 4 bases, with 4 bases remaining between them. The CDR3 is 12 residues long. The germline V gene encodes CDR1 SGHRS and CDR2 YFSETQ. The CDR3 here is CASSLDRETQYF. CDR3 sequence (DNA): TGCGCCAGCAGCTTGGACAGAGAGACCCAGTACTTC.

V gene TRBV6-2 or TRBV6-3 combines with J gene TRBJ1-4, with D unresolved. V was trimmed by 0 bases and J by 4 bases, leaving 6 bases between them. Germline values: CDR1 MNHEY, CDR2 SVGEGT. The CDR3 spans 14 residues. CDR3 protein: CASSYSSDNEKLFF. CDR3 DNA sequence: TGTGCCAGCAGTTACTCCAGTGATAATGAAAAACTGTTTTTT.

This chain links TRBV9 with TRBJ2-3, with a possible D match to TRBD1 (5 bases). The CDR3 has 15 residues. Germline CDR1 and CDR2: SGDLS and YYNGEE. V was clipped by 0 bases and J by 0 bases, with 8 bases between them. The CDR3 here is CASSVGPGSTDTQYF. CDR3 nucleotides: TGTGCCAGCAGCGTAGGACCAGGGAGCACAGATACGCAGTATTTT.

The rearrangement uses TRBV7-2 and TRBJ2-7; TRBD2 aligns across 9 bases. From germline, CDR1 is SGHTA and CDR2 FQGNSA. The CDR3 covers 14 residues. The trim removed 10 bases at V and 2 bases at J, leaving 9 bases unmatched. The CDR3 sequence is CATLATSGPYEQYF. Written as DNA, the CDR3 is TGTGCCACCTTAGCGACTAGCGGTCCCTACGAGCAGTACTTC.

This clone was recorded a few times. The chain combines TRBV19 with TRBJ1-1, with 8 bases matching TRBD1. Germline V gives CDR1 LNHDA, CDR2 SQIVND (reference sequence). This CDR3 is built from 12 residues. With 8 bases clipped from V and 5 bases from J, the junction kept 4 bases outside the gene matches. As DNA, the CDR3 is TGTGCCAGTCGGACAGGGCCAACTGAAGCTTTCTTT. The encoded protein is CASRTGPTEAFF. The full variable domain, in which reference TRBV19 and TRBJ1-1 provide the parts outside the CDR3, is DGGITQSPKYLFRKEGQNVTLSCEQNLNHDAMYWYRQDPGQGLRLIYYSQIVNDFQKGDIAEGYSVSREKKESFPLTVTSAQKNPTAFYLCASRTGPTEAFFGQGTRLTVV.

The V gene is TRBV9, the J gene TRBJ2-5; 12 bases line up with TRBD2. From germline, CDR1 is SGDLS and CDR2 YYNGEE. The CDR3 spans 15 residues. The J segment lost 5 bases and the V segment lost 4 bases, leaving 6 bases of the junction unmatched. The DNA for the CDR3 is TGTGCCAGCAGCCTCACTAGCGGGAGGAGGGAGACCCAGTACTTC. It specifies CASSLTSGRRETQYF.

This clone came up once. The V and J genes are TRBV6-1 and TRBJ2-1, with D perhaps matching TRBD2 (6 bases). V was pared by 3 bases and J by 8 bases, with 11 bases between. The CDR3 is 13 amino acids. Germline V gives CDR1 MNHNS, CDR2 SASEGT. DNA of the CDR3: TGTGCCAGCAGTGAGGGAGGACCCCATGAGCAGTTCTTC. This sequence encodes CASSEGGPHEQFF.

The chain recombines TRBV11-3 with TRBJ2-3; 10 nucleotides agree with TRBD1. The CDR3 sequence is 15 residues long. Germline lookup yields CDR1 SGHNT and CDR2 YENEEA. The ends lost 5 bases at V and 4 bases at J; junction bases unmatched: 6. The CDR3 DNA follows: TGTGCCAGCAGCCGAGCGGGGACAGGGGCAGATACGCAGTATTTT. This sequence encodes CASSRAGTGADTQYF.

The V gene is TRBV30, the J gene TRBJ2-7, with TRBD1 identical over 10 bases. The V and J ends lost 5 bases and 7 bases, in that order; junction bases with no gene match: 5. The CDR3 runs 12 residues. Looked up from germline, CDR1 is GTSNPN and CDR2 is SVGIG (reference sequence). The CDR3 sequence is CAWDRGLGEQYF. The CDR3 DNA sequence: TGTGCCTGGGACAGGGGGCTTGGGGAGCAGTACTTC.

The chain carries TRBV7-9 and TRBJ1-1; the D gene is possibly TRBD1 (5 bases). This CDR3 has 12 residues. With 7 bases removed from V and 6 bases from J, the gap between germline ends came to 12 bases. The germline gives CDR1 SEHNR, CDR2 FQNEAQ (reference sequence). CDR3 loop: CASTWTGAEAFF. In nucleotides, the CDR3 is TGTGCCAGCACCTGGACGGGGGCTGAAGCTTTCTTT.

The chain links TRBV18 to TRBJ1-2; D is unresolved. Germline CDR1 KGHSH, CDR2 LQKENI. Trimming pared 6 bases from V and 3 bases from J, leaving 14 bases between. The CDR3 sequence is 14 residues long. This CDR3 is CASSPSDGDYGYTF. The CDR3 DNA is TGTGCCAGCTCCCCATCGGACGGGGACTATGGCTACACCTTC.